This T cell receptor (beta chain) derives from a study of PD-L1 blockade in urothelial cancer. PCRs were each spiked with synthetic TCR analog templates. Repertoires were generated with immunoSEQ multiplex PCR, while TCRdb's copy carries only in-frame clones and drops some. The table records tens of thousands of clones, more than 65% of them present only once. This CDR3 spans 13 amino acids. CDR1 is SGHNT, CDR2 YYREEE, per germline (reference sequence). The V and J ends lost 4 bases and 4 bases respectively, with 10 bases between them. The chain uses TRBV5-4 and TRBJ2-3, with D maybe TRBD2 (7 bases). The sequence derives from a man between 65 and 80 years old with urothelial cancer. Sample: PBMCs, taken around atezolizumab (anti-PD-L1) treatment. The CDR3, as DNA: TGTGCCAGCAGCGAGGGGGGGCCAGATACGCAGTATTTT. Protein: CASSEGGPDTQYF.